The rows below give T cell receptor beta chains drawn from one sample of a study of a mutant IDH1 vaccine in newly diagnosed glioma. The protocol was immunoSEQ multiplex PCR, while the TCRdb copy is restricted to in-frame clones and leaves out a portion. The sample contains about 24,000 clones, approximately 79% of which appear only once. No antigen is known for these receptors. The material sequenced was PBMCs, taken from a glioma patient whose treatment included an IDH1 peptide vaccine. These receptors were collected from a man aged 35 to 55 with glioma. The CDR3 runs from the conserved cysteine through the conserved F or W. Each record gives: clone size, J gene, V gene, D gene, CDR3 protein, CDR3 DNA. The D gene is left open where the match is weak. Clone sizes are given selectively: once, few, many, or a class where the clone is expanded.

>NA|TRBJ2-2|TRBV19|NA
CATDATSNTGELFF
TGTGCCACCGATGCGACCTCGAACACCGGGGAGCTGTTTTTT
>NA|TRBJ2-7|TRBV5-1|NA
CASSSGTAGYEQYF
TGCGCCAGCAGCTCGGGGACAGCGGGGTACGAGCAGTACTTC
>NA|TRBJ2-2|TRBV7-8|NA
CASSLDWITGELFF
TGTGCCAGCAGCTTGGACTGGATCACCGGGGAGCTGTTTTTT
>NA|TRBJ1-5|TRBV5-1|NA
CASSHDGGRGQPQHF
TGCGCCAGCAGCCACGACGGGGGGCGCGGTCAGCCCCAGCATTTT
>NA|TRBJ2-3|TRBV9|NA
CASSVMGEPTDTQYF
TGTGCCAGCAGCGTAATGGGGGAGCCCACAGATACGCAGTATTTT
>NA|TRBJ2-3|TRBV4-2|TRBD2
CASSLASGRGTDTQYF
TGTGCCAGCAGCCTAGCTAGCGGGAGGGGCACAGATACGCAGTATTTT
>NA|TRBJ2-1|TRBV11-2|TRBD2
CASSMGLAGVYEQFF
TGTGCCAGCAGCATGGGACTAGCGGGAGTTTATGAGCAGTTCTTC
>NA|TRBJ1-5|TRBV19|NA
CASSIRGRDQPQHF
TGTGCCAGTAGTATTCGGGGGCGAGATCAGCCCCAGCATTTT
>NA|TRBJ2-5|TRBV29-1|NA
CSVPGPLKETQYF
TGCAGCGTACCGGGCCCCTTGAAAGAGACCCAGTACTTC
>NA|TRBJ2-2|TRBV18|NA
CASSPIGSDGELFF
TGTGCCAGCTCACCAATCGGGAGTGACGGGGAGCTGTTTTTT
>NA|TRBJ1-2|TRBV21-1|NA
CASSKGVRGGPNYGYTF
TGTGCCAGCAGCAAAGGTGTTCGGGGGGGGCCTAACTATGGCTACACCTTC
>NA|TRBJ1-4|TRBV6-1|TRBD1
CASRPRTGGEKLFF
TGTGCCAGCAGGCCCCGGACAGGGGGTGAAAAACTGTTTTTT
>once|TRBJ2-7|TRBV7-6|NA
CASSLAPLGDEQYF
TGTGCCAGCAGCTTAGCCCCCCTCGGGGACGAGCAGTACTTC
>NA|TRBJ2-5|TRBV6-1|NA
CASSEAGGWETQYF
TGTGCCAGCAGTGAAGCGGGCGGTTGGGAGACCCAGTACTTC
>NA|TRBJ1-1|TRBV18|NA
CASSPRTGSTEAFF
TGTGCCAGCTCACCACGTACGGGGAGTACTGAAGCTTTCTTT
>NA|TRBJ2-3|TRBV7-2|TRBD2
CASSLVGSGRLDTQYF
TGTGCCAGCAGCTTAGTGGGAAGCGGGAGGTTGGATACGCAGTATTTT
>NA|TRBJ2-1|TRBV19|NA
CASSIQPGSNNEQFF
TGTGCCAGTAGTATTCAACCGGGGAGTAATAATGAGCAGTTCTTC
>NA|TRBJ2-1|TRBV5-6|NA
CASSSYQTGSYNEQFF
TGTGCCAGCAGCTCCTACCAGACTGGCTCCTACAATGAGCAGTTCTTC
>once|TRBJ2-1|TRBV11-3|TRBD2
CASSLGGGRDEQFF
TGTGCCAGCAGCTTAGGGGGAGGGCGTGATGAGCAGTTCTTC
>NA|TRBJ1-2|TRBV6-5|NA
CASSSGPWGYTF
TGTGCCAGCAGTTCCGGCCCGTGGGGCTACACCTTC
>NA|TRBJ1-1|TRBV5-1|NA
CASSLEMGATEAFF
TGCGCCAGCAGCTTGGAGATGGGCGCCACTGAAGCTTTCTTT
>NA|TRBJ2-3|TRBV7-9|TRBD2
CASSDPGLAGGGTDTQYF
TGTGCCAGCAGCGATCCGGGACTAGCGGGAGGGGGGACAGATACGCAGTATTTT
>NA|TRBJ2-1|TRBV5-1|NA
CASRKEISHNEQFF
TGCGCCAGCCGAAAGGAGATATCACACAATGAGCAGTTCTTC
>NA|TRBJ2-5|TRBV28|NA
CASSLTGDQETQYF
TGTGCCAGCAGTTTAACGGGGGACCAAGAGACCCAGTACTTC
>NA|TRBJ2-1|TRBV9|NA
CASSGHGRDYNEQFF
TGTGCCAGCAGCGGGCACGGCAGGGACTACAATGAGCAGTTCTTC
>once|TRBJ2-4|TRBV6-1|TRBD1
CASSAALGQENIQYF
TGTGCCAGCAGTGCCGCCCTGGGACAGGAAAACATTCAGTACTTC
>once|TRBJ2-1|TRBV6-1|TRBD2
CASTSGRPPHNEQFF
TGTGCCAGCACTAGCGGGAGGCCCCCCCACAATGAGCAGTTCTTC
>few|TRBJ2-1|TRBV19|TRBD2
CASSIRLGGGYNEQFF
TGTGCCAGTAGTATAAGGCTTGGGGGGGGATACAATGAGCAGTTCTTC
>NA|TRBJ2-1|TRBV7-8|NA
CASSLVATVEQFF
TGTGCCAGCAGCTTAGTGGCTACGGTGGAGCAGTTCTTC
>NA|TRBJ1-4|TRBV4-3|NA
CASAPGQNNEKLFF
TGCGCCAGCGCCCCCGGACAGAATAATGAAAAACTGTTTTTT
>once|TRBJ2-1|TRBV7-7|NA
CASSLEGRNNEQFF
TGTGCCAGCAGCTTAGAGGGACGGAACAATGAGCAGTTCTTC
>NA|TRBJ1-1|TRBV6-6|NA
CASSRKWEWFTEAFF
TGTGCCAGCAGCCGCAAGTGGGAGTGGTTCACTGAAGCTTTCTTT
>NA|TRBJ2-2|TRBV13|NA
CASRFPNTGELFF
TGTGCCAGCAGGTTCCCGAACACCGGGGAGCTGTTTTTT
>NA|TRBJ1-2|TRBV7-8|TRBD1
CASSPGTGYGYTF
TGTGCCAGCAGCCCGGGGACAGGTTATGGCTACACCTTC
>NA|TRBJ1-4|TRBV4-3|TRBD1
CASSQDGTANEKLFF
TGCGCCAGCAGCCAAGATGGGACAGCAAATGAAAAACTGTTTTTT
>NA|TRBJ1-1|TRBV2|TRBD1
CASSPGQGARAFF
TGTGCCAGCAGCCCAGGACAGGGGGCCCGGGCTTTCTTT
>NA|TRBJ2-3|TRBV7-8|TRBD2
CASSLGASGSTDTQYF
TGTGCCAGCAGCTTAGGGGCTAGCGGGAGTACAGATACGCAGTATTTT
>medium-sized|TRBJ1-5|TRBV11-2|NA
CASSLDGSWYSNQPQHF
TGTGCCAGCAGCTTAGATGGTAGTTGGTATAGCAATCAGCCCCAGCATTTT
>NA|TRBJ2-2|TRBV6-4|NA
CASSPEVVTGELFF
TGTGCCAGCAGCCCGGAGGTGGTCACCGGGGAGCTGTTTTTT
>medium-sized|TRBJ2-7|TRBV13|TRBD2
CASSLWGLRTYEQYF
TGTGCCAGCAGCTTATGGGGACTAAGGACCTACGAGCAGTACTTC
>NA|TRBJ2-1|TRBV4-3|NA
CASSHSRLTELGHHEQFF
TGCGCCAGCAGCCATTCTAGACTAACGGAATTAGGGCATCATGAGCAGTTCTTC
>NA|TRBJ1-2|TRBV25-1|NA
CASSPRGVMGYGYTF
TGTGCCAGCAGTCCTAGGGGGGTGATGGGCTATGGCTACACCTTC
>NA|TRBJ1-2|TRBV27|NA
CASSLWGGEDYGYTF
TGTGCCAGCAGTTTATGGGGGGGGGAGGACTATGGCTACACCTTC
>NA|TRBJ2-7|TRBV7-8|TRBD1
CASSAYRGRREQYF
TGTGCCAGCAGCGCCTACAGGGGCCGCCGGGAGCAGTACTTC
>NA|TRBJ2-1|TRBV7-8|NA
CASSSGGGGYSYNEQFF
TGTGCCAGCAGCTCCGGAGGGGGCGGGTACTCCTACAATGAGCAGTTCTTC
>NA|TRBJ2-1|TRBV19|TRBD2
CASTFRGAGDNEQFF
TGTGCCAGTACTTTCAGGGGAGCGGGGGACAATGAGCAGTTCTTC
>NA|TRBJ1-6|TRBV6-5|TRBD1
CASRMSWTGESPLHF
TGTGCCAGCAGAATGTCTTGGACAGGGGAATCACCCCTCCACTTT
>once|TRBJ2-3|TRBV9|TRBD1
CASSAVRDRGSDTQYF
TGTGCCAGCAGCGCCGTACGGGACAGGGGTTCAGATACGCAGTATTTT